This T cell receptor beta chain was observed in a study of T cell responses to AZD1222 COVID-19 vaccine. Study in general: Whether given at about 4 or about 12 weeks, second doses were pooled.

Generated by immunoSEQ multiplex PCR, the TCRdb table keeps only in-frame clones and is missing some. The sample has 150,000 to 180,000 clones; under 95% are singletons. A word on this clone: Its cognate antigen is unknown.

Whole-study findings and limits: Reportedly, nearly half of unique spike TCRs recognized epitopes outside B.1.351/B.1.1.7 mutations.

Trimming left V 7 bases short and J 3 bases short, with 9 bases between. CDR3 size: 13 residues. Germline-derived CDR1 and CDR2 are MNHEY and SVGAGI. The gene calls are TRBV6-5 and TRBJ2-2; D not certain. This clonotype was sampled from an adult in good health. The starting material was peripheral blood, obtained on day 0 of AZD1222 vaccination. The CDR3 region is CASKWSDTGELFF. In DNA, the CDR3 is TGTGCCAGCAAGTGGTCAGACACCGGGGAGCTGTTTTTT.